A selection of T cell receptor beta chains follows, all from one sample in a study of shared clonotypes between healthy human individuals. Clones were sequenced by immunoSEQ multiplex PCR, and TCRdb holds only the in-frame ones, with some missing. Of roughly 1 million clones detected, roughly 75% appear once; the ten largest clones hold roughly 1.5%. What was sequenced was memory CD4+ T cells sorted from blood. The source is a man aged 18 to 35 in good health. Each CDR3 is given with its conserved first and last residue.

CSVEDLAGGPTDTQYF	TRBV29-1	TRBJ2-3
CASSPISVSSYEQYF	TRBV7-2	TRBJ2-7
CASSEQGSLAFF	TRBV6-1	TRBJ1-1
CAWSRRGTNEKLFF	TRBV30	TRBJ1-4
CASKGGGETQYF	TRBV2	TRBJ2-5
CASSEAPGQGDGYTF	TRBV2	TRBJ1-2
CASSSGGGGYNEQFF	TRBV5-4	TRBJ2-1
CASSPGGKGLYGYTF	TRBV4-3	TRBJ1-2
CASSAGQLATNEKLFF	TRBV5-1	TRBJ1-4
CASSFIAGGKNIQYF	TRBV28	TRBJ2-4